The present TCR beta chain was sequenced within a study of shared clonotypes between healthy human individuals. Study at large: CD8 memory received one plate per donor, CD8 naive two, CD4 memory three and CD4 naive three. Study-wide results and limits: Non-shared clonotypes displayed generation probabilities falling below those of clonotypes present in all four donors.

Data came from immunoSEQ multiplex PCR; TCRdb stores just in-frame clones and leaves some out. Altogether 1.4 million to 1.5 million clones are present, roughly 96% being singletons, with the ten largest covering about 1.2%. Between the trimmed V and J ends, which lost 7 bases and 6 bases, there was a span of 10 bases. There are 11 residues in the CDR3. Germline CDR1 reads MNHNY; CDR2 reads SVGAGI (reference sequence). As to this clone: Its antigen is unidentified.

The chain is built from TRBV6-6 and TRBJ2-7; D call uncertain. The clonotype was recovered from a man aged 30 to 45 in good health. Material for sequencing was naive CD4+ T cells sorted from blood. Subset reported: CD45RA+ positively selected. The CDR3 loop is CASKKESEQYF. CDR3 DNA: TGTGCCAGCAAGAAGGAGTCCGAGCAGTACTTC.